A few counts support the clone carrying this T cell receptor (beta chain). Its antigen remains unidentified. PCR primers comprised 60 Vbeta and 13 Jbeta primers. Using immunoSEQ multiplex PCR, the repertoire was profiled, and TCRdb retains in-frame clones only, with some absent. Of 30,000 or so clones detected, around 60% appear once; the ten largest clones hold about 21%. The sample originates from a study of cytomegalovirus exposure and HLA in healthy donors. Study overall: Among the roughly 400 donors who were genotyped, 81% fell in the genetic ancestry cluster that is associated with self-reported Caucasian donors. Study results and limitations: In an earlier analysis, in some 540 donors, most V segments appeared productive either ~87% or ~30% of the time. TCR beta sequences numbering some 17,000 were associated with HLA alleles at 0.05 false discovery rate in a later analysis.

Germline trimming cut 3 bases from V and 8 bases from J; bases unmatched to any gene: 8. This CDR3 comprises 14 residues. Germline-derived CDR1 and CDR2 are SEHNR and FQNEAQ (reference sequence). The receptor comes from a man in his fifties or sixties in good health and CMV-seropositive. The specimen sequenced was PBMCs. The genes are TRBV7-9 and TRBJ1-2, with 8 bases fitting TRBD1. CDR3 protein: CASSFPGQGWGYTF. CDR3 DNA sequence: TGTGCCAGCAGCTTCCCTGGACAGGGATGGGGCTACACCTTC.